This T cell receptor beta chain stems from a study of blood T cell repertoires in COVID-19. Background on the study: The United States, Italy and Spain supplied acute and convalescent COVID-19 samples. PBMCs, B-cell-depleted T cells, or T cells provided the cDNA or gDNA that made up the material.

How the authors handled the data: By means of reference gene primer amplification, nucleated cell counts were estimated. Libraries were prepared by immunoSEQ multiplex PCR; TCRdb keeps only in-frame clonotypes and omits some of them. That table supplies the V and J calls and clone size; D and trimming were determined from the DNA. The profile covers about 120,000 clones, with 65% to 90% appearing a single time and around 27% taken by the ten largest. This CDR3 spans 14 amino acids. Germline loops: CDR1 MDHEN, CDR2 SYDVKM. Unmatched junction bases numbered 6, after V lost 3 bases and J lost 7 bases. The chain combines TRBV28 with TRBJ2-5, with 9 bases that match TRBD1. This TCR was sampled from a woman of 80 years or more with acute or convalescent COVID-19. The sample was peripheral blood. The chain's CDR3 is CASSLPGQGATQYF. As DNA, the CDR3 is TGTGCCAGCAGTTTGCCGGGACAGGGCGCGACCCAGTACTTC.